Shown below are 19 T cell receptor beta chains from a single sample sequenced in a study of shared clonotypes between healthy human individuals. Some clones are missing from TCRdb's copy, which holds only in-frame ones; the method was immunoSEQ multiplex PCR. The sample records some 2,000,000 clones, approximately 94% being singletons. Sequencing was done on a sample of naive CD4+ T cells sorted from blood. Subset in this sample: CD45RA+ positively selected. Receptors were obtained from a man between 18 and 29 years old in good health.

This chain uses TRBV28 with TRBJ1-6; D is undetermined. V gave up 9 bases and J gave up 8 bases, with 14 bases separating them. This CDR3 has 13 residues. CDR1 MDHEN and CDR2 SYDVKM come from the germline V gene. CDR3 protein: CASSLLLDSPLHF. CDR3 sequence (DNA): TGTGCCAGTAGCCTCCTTCTGGATTCACCCCTCCACTTT.

The chain links TRBV18 to TRBJ2-7, with 12 bases lining up with TRBD2. The trim removed 2 bases at V and 5 bases at J, leaving 4 bases unmatched. The CDR3 is 15 amino acids. Germline V CDR1 and CDR2: KGHSH, LQKENI. DNA of the CDR3: TGTGCCAGCTCACCAACTAGCGGGAGGTTGGACGAGCAGTACTTC. Its protein product is CASSPTSGRLDEQYF.

The chain employs TRBV5-1 and TRBJ2-3, with D unresolved. The CDR3 runs 16 residues. V was trimmed by 1 base and J by 3 bases, leaving 15 bases between them. Germline V lookup: CDR1 SGHRS, CDR2 YFSETQ. The CDR3 nucleotides are TGCGCCAGCAGCTTGACCGGACGCCTTTGGACAGATACGCAGTATTTT. It specifies CASSLTGRLWTDTQYF.

The genes are TRBV5-1 and TRBJ2-7, with TRBD2 matching 12 bases. Germline V gives CDR1 SGHRS, CDR2 YFSETQ. This CDR3 has 15 residues. V lost 1 base, J lost 2 bases, and 1 base stayed unmatched. CDR3 sequence (DNA): TGCGCCAGCAGCTTGACTAGCGGGAGGACCTACGAGCAGTACTTC. Residues: CASSLTSGRTYEQYF.

A word on this clone: Other DNA sequences in the same sample also yield this CDR3. The rearrangement uses TRBV5-1 and TRBJ1-5, with D unresolved. Germline V gives CDR1 SGHRS, CDR2 YFSETQ. This CDR3 region has 15 residues. V lost 0 bases and J 2 bases, leaving 9 bases between the germline ends. CDR3 in DNA: TGCGCCAGCAGCTTGGGGGGAGTGGGCAATCAGCCCCAGCATTTT. It encodes CASSLGGVGNQPQHF.

This clone was seen only once. V gene TRBV19 combines with J gene TRBJ2-3; TRBD1 matches 8 bases. The length of the CDR3 is 13 residues. In germline, CDR1 is LNHDA, CDR2 SQIVND (reference sequence). V shed 8 bases, J shed 4 bases, and the junction held 5 bases outside the gene matches. CDR3 nucleotides: TGTGCCAGTTCCCGGACAGGGCCAGATACGCAGTATTTT. Protein sequence: CASSRTGPDTQYF.

The CDR3 loop reads CASSYGPLGEQYF. Written as DNA, the CDR3 is TGTGCCAGCAGTTACGGCCCCCTGGGCGAGCAGTACTTC. The genes are TRBV6-5 and TRBJ2-7; D is unclear. Between the trimmed V and J ends, which lost 2 bases and 6 bases, there was a span of 11 bases. The CDR3 extends over 13 amino acids. Germline lookup yields CDR1 MNHEY and CDR2 SVGAGI.

The chain has TRBV6-5 and TRBJ2-7; D unclear. Per the germline V gene, CDR1 is MNHEY and CDR2 is SVGAGI. The CDR3 consists of 14 residues. Deletions cut 4 bases from V and 7 bases from J, with 17 bases between. CDR3 nucleotide sequence: TGTGCCAGCAGTTCCAGGACGGACCTACCGGAGCAGTACTTC. It encodes CASSSRTDLPEQYF.

This chain links TRBV4-1 with TRBJ2-7; D remains unclear. Germline V gives CDR1 MGHRA, CDR2 YSYEKL. The CDR3 extends over 15 amino acids. V lost 1 base and J 1 base, leaving 11 bases between the germline ends. CDR3 protein: CASSQVSPGSYEQYF. CDR3 bases: TGCGCCAGCAGCCAAGTCTCTCCAGGTTCCTACGAGCAGTACTTC.

This chain uses TRBV27 with TRBJ2-5, with TRBD1 matching over 11 bases. V dropped 3 bases and J dropped 5; count of bases not matched to a gene: 5. This CDR3 spans 15 amino acids. Germline CDR1 and CDR2: MNHEY and SMNVEV (reference sequence). This chain's CDR3 is CASSFGQGAWETQYF. The CDR3 DNA reads TGTGCCAGCAGTTTCGGACAGGGGGCTTGGGAGACCCAGTACTTC.

The CDR3 DNA reads TGTGCCAGCAGCTTTCGCGGTAGCCTCAATGAGCAGTTCTTC. This sequence encodes CASSFRGSLNEQFF. The chain couples TRBV5-4 to TRBJ2-1; D gene uncertain. Germline-derived CDR1 and CDR2 are SGHNT and YYREEE (reference sequence). The V end was cut by 2 bases, the J end by 6 bases, with 12 bases between. CDR3 length: 14 residues.

Concerning this clone: Other DNA sequences from this sample encode an identical CDR3 as well. The rearrangement uses TRBV5-4 and TRBJ2-1; TRBD2 agrees at 10 bases. Germline V CDR1 and CDR2: SGHNT, YYREEE (reference sequence). V shed 2 bases, J shed 8 bases, and the junction held 4 bases outside the gene matches. The CDR3 totals 14 residues. The CDR3: CASSLTSGRDEQFF. The CDR3 DNA sequence: TGTGCCAGCAGCTTAACCAGCGGGAGGGATGAGCAGTTCTTC.

The chain carries TRBV6-1 and TRBJ1-5; no firm D call. Trimming removed 1 base at V and 6 bases at J, with 7 bases between. The CDR3 covers 13 residues. From germline, CDR1 is MNHNS and CDR2 SASEGT. CDR3 sequence reads: CASSEESGQPQHF. CDR3 bases: TGTGCCAGCAGTGAAGAATCGGGTCAGCCCCAGCATTTT.

The V gene is TRBV2, the J gene TRBJ1-5; a possible D gene is TRBD1 (5 bases). Germline V gives CDR1 SNHLY, CDR2 FYNNEI. V was trimmed by 7 bases and J by 3 bases, leaving 16 bases between them. The CDR3 loop spans 15 amino acids. CDR3 nucleotide sequence: TGTGCCAGCATATCGGATGGGACGGTCAATCAGCCCCAGCATTTT. Its protein product is CASISDGTVNQPQHF.

The CDR3 protein is CASKLAGGGYEQYF. The DNA of the CDR3 is TGTGCCAGCAAGCTAGCGGGAGGTGGCTACGAGCAGTACTTC. The chain carries TRBV6-5 and TRBJ2-7, with 11 bases aligning to TRBD2. Germline CDR1 MNHEY, CDR2 SVGAGI. The V and J ends lost 7 bases and 3 bases, in that order; junction bases with no gene match: 5. CDR3 length: 14 residues.

As regards this clone: This sample includes further DNA sequences coding for the same CDR3. CDR3 amino acids: CASSLRQGSGTDTQYF. The CDR3 region has the DNA TGTGCCAGCAGCCTTAGACAGGGGTCGGGGACAGATACGCAGTATTTT. V usage is TRBV5-4 and J usage is TRBJ2-3; 8 nucleotides line up with TRBD1. The length of the CDR3 is 16 residues. Germline values: CDR1 SGHNT, CDR2 YYREEE (reference sequence). J lost 3 bases, V lost 4 bases, and 10 bases had no gene match.

This chain uses TRBV11-3 with TRBJ1-1; perhaps TRBD1 as D (6 bases). The germline CDR1 and CDR2 sequences are SGHNT and YENEEA. This CDR3 contains 17 residues. The V and J ends lost 5 bases and 1 base respectively, with 20 bases between them. The CDR3 loop is CASSPQGQDVGNTEAFF. As DNA, the CDR3 is TGTGCCAGCAGCCCCCAGGGGCAGGACGTGGGGAACACTGAAGCTTTCTTT.

This chain uses TRBV29-1 with TRBJ1-1; no firm D call. This CDR3 has 13 amino acids. The V end was cut by 6 bases, the J end by 1 base, with 12 bases between. Per germline, CDR1 SQVTM and CDR2 ANQGSEA. Here the CDR3 DNA reads TGCAGCGTAGGGATTCGGGAGAACACTGAAGCTTTCTTT. Translated: CSVGIRENTEAFF.

The CDR3 region is CASSSMTGIQETQYF. The CDR3 DNA reads as TGCGCCAGCAGCTCCATGACGGGCATCCAAGAGACCCAGTACTTC. The chain recombines TRBV5-1 with TRBJ2-5; D is uncertain. The CDR3 contains 15 residues. Per the germline V gene, CDR1 is SGHRS and CDR2 is YFSETQ. V was clipped by 3 bases and J by 1 base, with 13 bases between them.